This TCR beta chain appears in the sequencing data of a study of beta chain features in type 1 diabetes. Expressed TCRB transcripts were sequenced after all isolated RNA was converted to cDNA. The data were produced by immunoSEQ multiplex PCR, yet TCRdb's version contains in-frame clones alone and is incomplete. The table has about 650,000 clones, around 12% seen once; the top ten hold around 0.12%. Every donor provided one heparinised blood draw, which averaged roughly 120 mL. Turning to this clone: No antigen is known for it.

Points from the study as a whole: The study found moderately but significantly shorter TCRB CDR3s in all four CD4+ subsets of Type 1 diabetes patients.

What was sequenced was naive CD4+ T cells from blood. The clonotype comes from a man aged 30-40 years with type 1 diabetes.

This chain's CDR3 is CASSVRGFEQFF. The CDR3 coding sequence is TGCGCCAGCAGCGTCAGGGGGTTTGAGCAGTTCTTC. The chain carries TRBV5-1 and TRBJ2-1, with 7 bases aligning to TRBD1. Germline CDR1 reads SGHRS; CDR2 reads YFSETQ. This CDR3 comprises 12 residues. V dropped 4 bases and J dropped 9; count of bases not matched to a gene: 4.